The 31 T cell receptor beta chains in this list originate from one sample, sequenced in a study of blood T cells in healthy people across ages. PCR was performed a second time for about 7 to 12 cycles using a sample-barcoded 5' primer and a J-beta primer mix. TCRdb itself ran the 5' RACE reads through MiXCR, one entry per CDR3 protein. The sample has some 640,000 distinct CDR3 sequences, about 30% seen once; the top ten hold 15% to 18%. What was sequenced was blood. Source of these receptors: a woman older than 75 in good health.

The J gene is TRBJ2-7, the V gene TRBV12-3 or TRBV12-4, with a possible D match to TRBD1 (7 bases). This CDR3 spans 11 amino acids. V lost 11 bases and J 5 bases, leaving 13 bases between the germline ends. The CDR3 DNA sequence: TGTGCCTCAGGCAGGGGGGACGAGCAGTACTTC. Amino acid sequence: CASGRGDEQYF.

The chain uses TRBV29-1 and TRBJ2-2; D possibly matches TRBD1 or TRBD2 (5 bases each). Germline lookup yields CDR1 SQVTM and CDR2 ANQGSEA. The CDR3 sequence is 15 residues long. With 6 bases removed from V and 0 bases from J, the gap between germline ends came to 14 bases. The CDR3 reads CSVGSGPTNTGELFF. CDR3 nucleotide sequence: TGCAGCGTCGGTTCGGGACCTACGAACACCGGGGAGCTGTTTTTT.

Ten or more counts support this clonotype. The chain employs TRBV5-1 and TRBJ2-3; the D is unclear. The CDR3 contains 15 residues. The germline CDR1 and CDR2 sequences are SGHRS and YFSETQ. V lost 2 bases to trimming and J lost 4 bases, with 14 bases between them. DNA for the CDR3: TGCGCCAGCAGCTTATGGACCGCTGAGGCAGATACGCAGTATTTT. Translating gives CASSLWTAEADTQYF.

This clonotype has a count of ten or more. The rearrangement joins TRBV20-1 to TRBJ1-2, with D uncertain. The V gene's germline CDR1 is DFQATT and CDR2 SNEGSKA (reference sequence). The CDR3 is 11 residues long. V was clipped by 5 bases and J by 3 bases, with 7 bases between them. The CDR3 here is CSARTDYGYTF. CDR3 coding DNA: TGCAGTGCTCGTACAGACTATGGCTACACCTTC.

This clonotype was counted ten times or more. The rearrangement joins TRBV29-1 to TRBJ1-5; TRBD1 matches 7 bases. The CDR3 length is 13 residues. In germline, CDR1 is SQVTM, CDR2 ANQGSEA. The V gene end was trimmed by 5 bases and the J gene end by 4 bases; junction bases not matched to a gene: 5. The CDR3 protein is CSVSPGGNQPQHF. Written as DNA, the CDR3 is TGCAGCGTTTCCCCAGGGGGGAATCAGCCCCAGCATTTT.

With respect to this clonotype: Because the CDR3 is missing its conserved closing phenylalanine or tryptophan, this is likely a read error. The chain couples TRBV12-3 or TRBV12-4 to TRBJ2-5; D unresolved. This CDR3 comprises 14 residues. V lost 6 bases to trimming and J lost 1 base, with 12 bases between them. CDR3 loop: CASRTTGVQETQYV. DNA for the CDR3: TGTGCCAGCAGGACGACTGGGGTCCAAGAGACCCAGTACGTC.

This chain uses TRBV5-1 with TRBJ2-1, with TRBD2 as a possible D gene (6 bases). V lost 4 bases to trimming and J lost 2 bases, with 13 bases between them. CDR1 is SGHRS, CDR2 YFSETQ, per germline. CDR3 size: 15 residues. CDR3 sequence reads: CASSVGPGAYNEQFF. In DNA, the CDR3 is TGCGCCAGCAGCGTCGGTCCGGGAGCCTACAATGAGCAGTTCTTC.

This clonotype was seen a handful of times. The chain employs TRBV30 and TRBJ1-2, with a tentative D call TRBD1 (5 bases). Trimming left V 1 base short and J 4 bases short, with 10 bases between. Germline V lookup: CDR1 GTSNPN, CDR2 SVGIG (reference sequence). The CDR3 has 13 amino acids. In DNA, the CDR3 is TGTGCCTGGAGTGGGCAGGGATCCTATGGCTACACCTTC. Translation: CAWSGQGSYGYTF.

Concerning this clonotype: Compared with germline, one end of the junction differs, possibly owing to a read error. The V call is TRBV5-1, the J call TRBJ2-1, with 9 bases matching TRBD1. Looked up from germline, CDR1 is SGHRS and CDR2 is YFSETQ. This CDR3 has 15 amino acids. The CDR3 DNA follows: TGCCCCAGCAGCTTGGGACAGGGATCCTACAATGAGCAGTTCTTC. Protein: CPSSLGQGSYNEQFF.

Comment on this clonotype: This may be a read error: a much more frequent sequence differs by one nucleotide. This sequence joins TRBV20-1 and TRBJ2-1; 8 bases fit TRBD1. This CDR3 region has 16 residues. V was pared by 0 bases and J by 10 bases, with 14 bases of the junction left unmatched. Germline V gene data show CDR1 as DFQATT and CDR2 as SNEGSKA (reference sequence). Here the CDR3 DNA reads TGCAGTGCTAGAGAGGACAGGGCCTTAAATGTGTACGAGCAGTTCTTC. Translating it yields CSAREDRALNVYEQFF.

This clonotype was seen many times. A read error may produce the germline difference seen at one junction end. This chain joins TRBV5-1 and TRBJ1-4; D remains ambiguous. CDR3 length: 14 residues. Germline assignment: CDR1 SGHRS and CDR2 YFSETQ. CDR3: CASSSGGTNEKLFF. The CDR3 DNA sequence: TGTGCCAGCAGCTCCGGCGGAACTAATGAAAAACTGTTTTTT.

This clonotype was seen repeatedly, ten times or more. A read error may be the cause here, since a much bigger clone is one base away. This chain uses TRBV30 with TRBJ1-2; tentative D call: TRBD1 (5 bases). This CDR3 contains 14 residues. Germline V gene sequence: CDR1 GTSNPN, CDR2 SVGIG (reference sequence). The V and J ends lost 3 bases and 2 bases respectively, with 13 bases between them. CDR3: CAWRVRQGNYGYTF. Written as DNA, the CDR3 is TGTGCCTGGAGGGTTCGTCAGGGCAACTATGGCTACACCTTC.

This clonotype was seen more than once but under ten times. Being one base from a much bigger clone, this may be a read error. This CDR3 reads CASRHGSSLNEQYF. DNA for the CDR3: TGTGCCAGCAGGCATGGGTCTAGTCTCAATGAGCAGTACTTC. This sequence joins TRBV28 and TRBJ2-1; D ambiguous. The tail of the sequence fits TRBJ2-7 better, so the J call may be wrong. CDR3 length: 14 amino acids. The V gene's germline CDR1 is MDHEN and CDR2 SYDVKM.

This rearrangement joins TRBV7-8 to TRBJ2-5; TRBD1 is a possible D gene (5 bases). The CDR3 is 14 amino acids. Per the germline V gene, CDR1 is SGHVS and CDR2 is FQNEAQ. V shed 7 bases and J shed 9 bases, with 21 bases lying between them. The CDR3 DNA reads as TGTGCCAGCACGATAGGTTCCAGGGCGGAAGCCCAGTACTTC. Amino acid sequence: CASTIGSRAEAQYF.

A note on this clonotype: Germline is not matched at one junction end, which may reflect a read error. The chain is built from TRBV7-6 and TRBJ2-5; maybe TRBD2 (7 bases). The CDR3 extends over 14 amino acids. CDR1 SGHVS and CDR2 FNYEAQ come from the germline V gene. CDR3 residues: CAGREAGAGNEQYF. Here the CDR3 DNA reads TGTGCCGGCAGGGAGGCGGGGGCGGGTAATGAGCAGTACTTC.

This clonotype was seen ten or more times. This chain connects TRBV12-1 to TRBJ2-1. TRBV12-1 counts as a pseudogene. This CDR3 has 20 amino acids. CDR3 amino acids: CASSFGWWQNLKFSYNEQFF. The CDR3 DNA reads TGTGCCAGCAGCTTTGGTTGGTGGCAGAACCTTAAATTTTCCTACAATGAGCAGTTCTTC.

The chain recombines TRBV6-5 with TRBJ2-5; 9 positions match TRBD1. CDR1 is MNHEY and CDR2 is SVGAGI in the germline V gene. This CDR3 has 17 amino acids. J gave up 5 bases and V 0 bases, and 10 bases lay outside the gene matches. CDR3 in amino acids: CASSYSRRTGVSETQYF. The CDR3 DNA follows: TGTGCCAGCAGTTACTCGAGAAGGACAGGGGTTTCGGAGACCCAGTACTTC.

About this clonotype: This may stem from a read error, because a much larger clone lies one nucleotide away. The J gene is TRBJ2-5, the V gene TRBV4-3, with 15 bases fitting TRBD2. J lost 11 bases, V lost 4 bases, and 11 bases had no gene match. This CDR3 is 16 amino acids long. Germline V CDR1 and CDR2: LGHNA, YSLEER. The CDR3 spells CASSLGTSGGRNEQYF. The CDR3 region has the DNA TGCGCCAGCAGCCTCGGGACTAGCGGGGGGAGGAATGAGCAGTACTTC.

This clonotype was counted only a few times. V gene TRBV4-2 combines with J gene TRBJ1-1; D uncertain. The CDR3 sequence is 14 residues long. Trimming removed 0 bases from V and 11 bases from J, with 16 bases in between. CDR1 and CDR2 from the germline V gene are LGHNA and YNFKEQ. CDR3 loop: CASSQESGSEVAFF. The CDR3 region has the DNA TGTGCCAGCAGCCAAGAATCTGGGTCTGAAGTGGCTTTCTTT.

This clonotype was observed many times. The rearrangement joins TRBV5-1 to TRBJ1-6, with TRBD1 matching 9 bases. The J segment lost 7 bases and the V segment lost 1 base, leaving 6 bases of the junction unmatched. Germline assignment: CDR1 SGHRS and CDR2 YFSETQ. The CDR3 spans 16 residues. CDR3 region: CASSLTGQGLNSPLHF. CDR3 nucleotide sequence: TGCGCCAGCAGCTTGACGGGACAGGGCTTAAATTCACCCCTCCACTTT.

There are a few counts of this clonotype. The gene calls are TRBV20-1 and TRBJ1-4; TRBD1 agrees at 9 bases. This CDR3 contains 13 residues. The J segment lost 6 bases and the V segment lost 5 bases, leaving 4 bases of the junction unmatched. Germline assignment: CDR1 DFQATT and CDR2 SNEGSKA (reference sequence). The CDR3 protein is CSADRGVDEKLFF. The CDR3 coding sequence is TGCAGTGCTGACAGGGGGGTGGATGAAAAACTGTTTTTT.

This clonotype was observed a few times. The rearrangement links TRBV5-6 to TRBJ1-2, with D perhaps matching TRBD1 (5 bases). V dropped 0 bases and J dropped 2 bases, with 11 bases sitting between them. The CDR3 totals 15 residues. Per germline, CDR1 SGHDT and CDR2 YYEEEE. Here the CDR3 reads CASSLEDAGNYGYTF. In nucleotides, the CDR3 is TGTGCCAGCAGCTTGGAGGATGCAGGGAACTATGGCTACACCTTC.

This clonotype was seen only once. This may stem from a read error, because a much larger clone lies one nucleotide away. The rearrangement joins TRBV7-2 to TRBJ1-6; 9 positions agree with TRBD1. Germline V gene data show CDR1 as SGHTA and CDR2 as FQGNSA. The junction had 1 base not matched to a gene; V was cut back by 0 bases and J by 7 bases. The CDR3 totals 15 residues. The CDR3 loop reads CASSLAGTGNSPLHF. CDR3 nucleotides: TGTGCCAGCAGCTTAGCCGGGACAGGGAATTCACCCCTCCACTTT.

This clonotype was recorded at least ten times. The chain joins TRBV7-6 to TRBJ2-7; the D is unclear. The V gene's germline CDR1 is SGHVS and CDR2 FNYEAQ. This CDR3 has 14 residues. The V end was cut by 2 bases, the J end by 5 bases, with 13 bases between. The CDR3 DNA sequence: TGTGCCAGCAGCTTACCGCGAAAGCGACACGAGCAGTACTTC. Its protein product is CASSLPRKRHEQYF.

Comment on this clonotype: A much larger clone sits a single nucleotide away, making a read error possible. The chain joins TRBV4-1 to TRBJ2-5; a possible D gene is TRBD2 (6 bases). Trimming stripped 3 bases from V and 3 bases from J, with 17 bases between. This CDR3 has 16 residues. The germline gives CDR1 MGHRA, CDR2 YSYEKL. The CDR3 DNA sequence: TGCGCCAGCAGCCACACCCCCGTAGCGGTGAAAGAGACCCAGTACTTC. Translated, it gives CASSHTPVAVKETQYF.

This clonotype was observed a handful of times. A clone one base away is much larger, so this may be a read error. This sequence joins TRBV7-2 and TRBJ2-3, with 11 nucleotides matching TRBD2. The CDR3 is made up of 18 amino acids. Per germline, CDR1 SGHTA and CDR2 FQGNSA. The CDR3 bases are TGTGCCGGCAGCTTATTACTAGCGGGGGCTTTCTCCACAGATACGCAGTATTTT. Protein sequence: CAGSLLLAGAFSTDTQYF. Together with reference TRBV7-2 and TRBJ2-3, the CDR3 gives the full variable domain: GAGVSQSPSNKVTEKGKDVELRCDPISGHTALYWYRQSLGQGLEFLIYFQGNSAPDKSGLPSDRFSAERTGGSVSTLTIQRTQQEDSAVYLCAGSLLLAGAFSTDTQYFGPGTRLTVL.

This clonotype has at least ten counts. CDR3 in amino acids: CASSEEGGRLNEQFF. In DNA, the CDR3 is TGTGCCAGCAGTGAAGAGGGGGGCCGCCTCAATGAGCAGTTCTTC. The V call is TRBV6-1, the J call TRBJ2-1; tentatively, D is TRBD1 or TRBD2 (6 bases each). Germline CDR1 and CDR2: MNHNS and SASEGT. Trimming took 1 base from V and 6 from J, leaving 13 bases between them. CDR3 length: 15 amino acids.

Notes on this clonotype: One base away lies a much larger clone, so this may be a sequencing read error. The chain links TRBV5-6 to TRBJ2-1; tentatively, D is TRBD2 (5 bases). The CDR3 extends over 15 amino acids. Trimming took off 3 bases at V and 4 bases at J, with 14 bases between the two ends. Germline V gives CDR1 SGHDT, CDR2 YYEEEE. The CDR3 region has the DNA TGTGCCAGCAGCTCCCAGGAGGTAGGGTACAATGAGCAGTTCTTC. The encoded protein is CASSSQEVGYNEQFF. The variable domain in full, with the rest retrieved from reference TRBV5-6 and TRBJ2-1, is DAGVTQSPTHLIKTRGQQVTLRCSPKSGHDTVSWYQQALGQGPQFIFQYYEEEERQRGNFPDRFSGHQFPNYSSELNVNALLLGDSALYLCASSSQEVGYNEQFFGPGTRLTVL.

This clonotype has ten or more counts. The genes are TRBV18 and TRBJ2-7, with D possibly called TRBD1 or TRBD2 (5 bases each). CDR1 and CDR2 from the germline V gene are KGHSH and LQKENI. This CDR3 spans 13 amino acids. V gave up 4 bases and J gave up 3 bases, with 10 bases separating them. The CDR3 here is CASSLQDFYEQYF. The DNA of the CDR3 is TGTGCCAGCTCACTACAGGACTTCTACGAGCAGTACTTC.

At least ten counts were recorded for this clonotype. The rearrangement uses TRBV7-2 and TRBJ2-4; D possibly corresponds to TRBD1 (6 bases). Trimming removed 5 bases at V and 8 bases at J, with 16 bases between. CDR3 size: 14 residues. Germline V CDR1 and CDR2: SGHTA, FQGNSA. The CDR3 protein is CASSPKTGWHIQYF. CDR3 bases: TGTGCCAGCAGCCCAAAAACAGGGTGGCACATTCAGTACTTC.

This clonotype came up a few times. The J gene is TRBJ2-2, the V gene TRBV6-2 or TRBV6-3; 8 nucleotides align to TRBD1. The trim removed 4 bases at V and 4 bases at J, leaving 14 bases unmatched. Germline CDR1 MNHEY, CDR2 SVGEGT. This CDR3 is 18 amino acids long. This chain's CDR3 is CASSLAKLAGGITGELFF. CDR3 nucleotide sequence: TGTGCCAGCAGTTTGGCCAAGCTGGCAGGGGGCATCACCGGGGAGCTGTTTTTT.